Listed below are T cell receptor beta chains from one sample, sequenced in a study of blood T cell repertoires in COVID-19. TCRdb's table, derived via immunoSEQ multiplex PCR, lists solely in-frame clones and lacks some. Here the sample spans about 49,000 clones, 65% to 80% being singletons. Specimen: peripheral blood. All receptors come from a man between 65 and 85 years old with active or convalescent COVID-19. Both conserved end residues are part of each CDR3. A D gene is named only where the DNA matches it firmly. The size entry is marked missing in some rows and otherwise reads once, few, many or a size class.

V gene	clone size	D gene	J gene	CDR3 DNA	CDR3 protein
TRBV7-9	NA	NA	TRBJ1-4	TGTGCCAGCAGCATTGGGCAGGGTAATGAAAAACTGTTTTTT	CASSIGQGNEKLFF
TRBV9	NA	NA	TRBJ1-5	TGTGCCAGCAGCGTAGGAGAGAATCAGCCCCAGCATTTT	CASSVGENQPQHF
TRBV6-2/TRBV6-3	few	TRBD1	TRBJ1-1	TGTGCCAGCAGCCCGGACAGGATGTGGCGTATGTGGAACACTGAAGCTTTCTTT	CASSPDRMWRMWNTEAFF
TRBV13	few	NA	TRBJ1-1	TGTGCCAGCAGCGCAGGGGTCCTAACTGAAGCTTTCTTT	CASSAGVLTEAFF
TRBV24-1	NA	NA	TRBJ1-2	TGTGCCACCAGTGATCCCCGTGGGGGGGACTATGGCCACACCTTC	CATSDPRGGDYGHTF
TRBV7-2	NA	TRBD1	TRBJ1-1	TGTGCCAGCAGAACAGGGGGCACTGAAGCTTTCTTT	CASRTGGTEAFF
TRBV23-1	few	NA	TRBJ2-7	TGCGCCAGCAGTCAGTTGGGACATGGCAGCCCAGGGGCCTACGAGCAGTACTTC	CASSQLGHGSPGAYEQYF
TRBV30	NA	TRBD1	TRBJ1-2	TGTGCCTGGAGTGACAGGGGGGACTATGGCTACACCTTC	CAWSDRGDYGYTF
TRBV11-3	NA	TRBD2	TRBJ2-7	TGTGCCAGCAGCTTAGCGGGAGGGCCGAGTGAGCAGTACTTC	CASSLAGGPSEQYF
TRBV7-2	once	TRBD1	TRBJ2-5	TGTGCCAGCAGGGAGATGGGACAGGGGGGGGAGACCCAGTACTTC	CASREMGQGGETQYF
TRBV18	NA	TRBD1	TRBJ2-4	TGTGCCAGCTCGCAGAGGACAGGGGGCTGGTTTGGAAACATTCAGTACTTC	CASSQRTGGWFGNIQYF
TRBV4-3	NA	TRBD1	TRBJ1-2	TGCGCCAGCAGCCAGGACAGGAGGGGTAACTATGGCTACACCTTC	CASSQDRRGNYGYTF
TRBV5-5	NA	NA	TRBJ2-2	TGTGCCAGCAGCTATAGAACAGGGAACACCGGGGAGCTGTTTTTT	CASSYRTGNTGELFF
TRBV19	NA	NA	TRBJ1-1	TGTGCCAGTAGGACGGGTACGGGGCGGGGGAACACTGAAGCTTTCTTT	CASRTGTGRGNTEAFF
TRBV3-1/TRBV3-2	NA	NA	TRBJ2-1	TGTGCCAGCAGCCAAGCTCTAACCTACAATGAGCAGTTCTTC	CASSQALTYNEQFF
TRBV19	NA	TRBD1	TRBJ1-2	TGTGCCAGTAGTTCCGGACAGGGAAACTATGGCTACACCTTC	CASSSGQGNYGYTF
TRBV30	NA	NA	TRBJ1-1	TGTGCCTGGAGTGCGACGAACAGACCATTGGGAGCTTTCTTT	CAWSATNRPLGAFF
TRBV4-1	NA	NA	TRBJ2-5	TGCGCCAGCAGCCAAGATCTGGGCAGGGCAGAGACCCAGTACTTC	CASSQDLGRAETQYF
TRBV15	NA	NA	TRBJ1-5	TGTGCCACCAGCAGAAGCGGGGGTCAGCCCCAGCATTTT	CATSRSGGQPQHF
TRBV4-3	NA	TRBD1	TRBJ1-6	TGCGCCAGCAGCCAGACCCTTGGGACCGGGACAGATAATTCACCCCTCCACTTT	CASSQTLGTGTDNSPLHF
TRBV7-2	many	TRBD1	TRBJ2-7	TGTGCCAGCAGCCAAGCCGGGACAGGGGGACAATACGAGCAGTACTTC	CASSQAGTGGQYEQYF
TRBV4-1	NA	TRBD1	TRBJ2-5	TGCGCCAGCAGCTTGGACAGGGGGATAGAGACCCAGTACTTC	CASSLDRGIETQYF
TRBV24-1	NA	TRBD2	TRBJ2-1	TGTGCCACCAGTGACCTGACTAGCGGGAGTCGGAGGTTCTTC	CATSDLTSGSRRFF
TRBV7-9	NA	NA	TRBJ1-3	TGTGCCAGCAGCTTAGCTCAGGGGGGAAACACCATATATTTT	CASSLAQGGNTIYF
TRBV19	NA	TRBD2	TRBJ2-1	TGTGCCAGTACCCCTGGACTAGCAGCCCACAATGAGCAGTTCTTC	CASTPGLAAHNEQFF
TRBV6-1	few	TRBD2	TRBJ2-1	TGTGCCAGCAGTGACCGGACTAGCGGTGGATTCTACAATGAGCAGTTCTTC	CASSDRTSGGFYNEQFF
TRBV19	NA	NA	TRBJ2-1	TGTGCCAGTAGTATCCGAGGAGGTCAGGATGAGCAGTTCTTC	CASSIRGGQDEQFF
TRBV7-3	NA	TRBD2	TRBJ2-3	TGTGCCAGCAGCTTACGGACTAGCGGGGGCCTTAGGGATACGCAGTATTTT	CASSLRTSGGLRDTQYF
TRBV6-5	NA	TRBD1	TRBJ1-4	TGTGCCAGCAAACCCGGGACAGGGAATGAAAAACTGTTTTTT	CASKPGTGNEKLFF
TRBV6-5	NA	NA	TRBJ1-2	TGTGCCAGCAGTCCCCGGGGAGTATATGGCTACACCTTC	CASSPRGVYGYTF
TRBV7-8	NA	TRBD1	TRBJ2-5	TGTGCCAGCACCCCCCCGGGACAGGGCGTAGGGACCCAGTACTTC	CASTPPGQGVGTQYF
TRBV7-3	once	TRBD2	TRBJ2-1	TGTGCCAGCAGCTTAGGTAGCGGGGGCTTTTACAATGAGCAGTTCTTC	CASSLGSGGFYNEQFF
TRBV30	NA	TRBD2	TRBJ2-5	TGTGCCTGGAGTCCCCGGCTCGGACTAGCGGGAGAAGAGACCCAGTACTTC	CAWSPRLGLAGEETQYF
TRBV3-1/TRBV3-2	NA	NA	TRBJ1-2	TGTGCCAGCAGACTTGGCAGGGAAGGTGGCTACACCTTC	CASRLGREGGYTF
TRBV11-2	NA	NA	TRBJ1-2	TGTGCCAGCAGCCCGTACGGGGACTATGGCTACACCTTC	CASSPYGDYGYTF
TRBV4-1	NA	NA	TRBJ2-6	TGCGCCAGCAGCCAAGGGGCGGGGCAAGTAGCTGGGGCCAACGTCCTGACTTTC	CASSQGAGQVAGANVLTF
TRBV7-2	NA	NA	TRBJ2-5	TGTGCCAGCAGCCAAGTACTTGGAGAGACCCAGTACTTC	CASSQVLGETQYF
TRBV18	NA	TRBD1	TRBJ2-7	TGTGCCAGCTCATCGACTTCTTACTCGGGGGACAGGGGCTACGAGCAGTACTTC	CASSSTSYSGDRGYEQYF
TRBV15	NA	NA	TRBJ1-2	TGTGCCACCAGAAAACAGGGTGTCAATGGCTACACCTTC	CATRKQGVNGYTF
TRBV29-1	NA	NA	TRBJ1-1	TGCAGCGTTGAATTGGTGGCAGAGAACACTGAAGCTTTCTTT	CSVELVAENTEAFF
TRBV6-2/TRBV6-3	NA	NA	TRBJ1-5	TGTGCCAGCAGTTACTCGAGTACAGTCAATCAGCCCCAGCATTTT	CASSYSSTVNQPQHF
TRBV19	NA	NA	TRBJ1-3	TGTGCCAGTAGTATCGGTGACTCTGGAAACACCATATATTTT	CASSIGDSGNTIYF
TRBV19	once	NA	TRBJ2-7	TGTGCCAGTACTGGGCAGAGGGACTCCACCGAGCAGTACTTC	CASTGQRDSTEQYF
TRBV3-1/TRBV3-2	once	NA	TRBJ1-2	TGTGCCAGCAGCCAGGCCCCATCCGGCTACACCTTC	CASSQAPSGYTF
TRBV6-2/TRBV6-3	NA	NA	TRBJ2-7	TGTGCCAGCAGTTACACCACAGGGAACGAGCAGTACTTC	CASSYTTGNEQYF
TRBV28	NA	NA	TRBJ1-1	TGTGCCAGCAGTTGGTCCGGGAGGGCAGGGCTGAACACTGAAGCTTTCTTT	CASSWSGRAGLNTEAFF
TRBV7-6	NA	TRBD1	TRBJ2-2	TGTGCCAGCAGCTCCCTGCCCGGACAGGGCCTCACCGGGGAGCTGTTTTTT	CASSSLPGQGLTGELFF
TRBV27	NA	NA	TRBJ1-2	TGTGCCAGCAGCACAAATCAAGGGGCGGTCTATGGCTACACCTTC	CASSTNQGAVYGYTF
TRBV19	NA	TRBD1	TRBJ2-7	TGTGCCAGTAGCCTTACCGGGACAGGGTCGGGAGAGCAGTACTTC	CASSLTGTGSGEQYF
TRBV10-3	NA	NA	TRBJ1-1	TGTGCCATCAGTTCGACAGGCTGGAGCACTGAAGCTTTCTTT	CAISSTGWSTEAFF
TRBV11-3	NA	NA	TRBJ1-1	TGTGCCAGCAGCTTAGTTTCCGGAGGTTACAGGGAGAACACTGAAGCTTTCTTT	CASSLVSGGYRENTEAFF